The 17 T cell receptor beta chains below come from one sample, sequenced in a study of OX40 agonist ivuxolimab in advanced cancers. Clones were sequenced by immunoSEQ multiplex PCR, and TCRdb holds only the in-frame ones, with some missing. Among 45,000 to 60,000 clones listed, more than 70% were seen once. Sequences were derived from CD4+ or CD8+ T cells sorted from blood, sampled in a trial of the OX40 agonist ivuxolimab. The source of these receptors is an adult with an advanced solid tumor such as melanoma, head and neck, liver or kidney cancer.

The chain is built from TRBV6-1 and TRBJ2-7; D unclear. The CDR3 runs to 14 residues. V gave up 8 bases and J gave up 1 base, with 15 bases separating them. In germline, CDR1 is MNHNS, CDR2 SASEGT. The DNA of the CDR3 is TGTGCCAGCGGCCAGGTAGAAGCATCCTACGAGCAGTACGTC. It encodes CASGQVEASYEQYV.

The chain uses TRBV11-2 and TRBJ2-1; D perhaps matches TRBD2 (6 bases). The V gene lost 7 bases and the J gene lost 5 bases, with 24 bases spanning the gap. The CDR3 sequence is 17 residues long. CDR1 is SGHAT, CDR2 FQNNGV, per germline. The CDR3 reads CASNPTVGLSPNNEQFF. For the CDR3, the DNA is TGTGCCAGCAACCCTACGGTGGGACTGTCGCCCAACAATGAGCAGTTCTTC. The variable domain in full, with the rest retrieved from reference TRBV11-2 and TRBJ2-1, is EAGVAQSPRYKIIEKRQSVAFWCNPISGHATLYWYQQILGQGPKLLIQFQNNGVVDDSQLPKDRFSAERLKGVDSTLKIQPAKLEDSAVYLCASNPTVGLSPNNEQFFGPGTRLTVL.

The gene calls are TRBV28 and TRBJ2-7; D is unresolved. Germline values: CDR1 MDHEN, CDR2 SYDVKM. With 6 bases removed from V and 6 bases from J, the gap between germline ends came to 9 bases. The CDR3 is made up of 11 amino acids. CDR3 loop: CASRDDREQYF. The CDR3 DNA follows: TGTGCCAGCAGGGACGACCGCGAGCAGTACTTC.

This sequence joins TRBV27 and TRBJ2-7; tentative D call: TRBD1 (5 bases). Germline-derived CDR1 and CDR2 are MNHEY and SMNVEV (reference sequence). This CDR3 region has 15 residues. V lost 3 bases and J lost 4, with 16 bases in between. In DNA, the CDR3 is TGTGCCAGCAGTTTGGCAGGGTCCGTCCTTTACGAGCAGTACTTC. Translation gives CASSLAGSVLYEQYF.

The chain has TRBV6-1 and TRBJ2-1; 10 bases match TRBD2. Germline CDR1 reads MNHNS; CDR2 reads SASEGT. This CDR3 contains 15 residues. Trimming at V came to 4 bases and at J to 10 bases, leaving 10 bases not matched to a gene. The CDR3 loop reads CASSGSSGGADEQFF. In DNA form, the CDR3 reads TGTGCCAGCAGTGGATCCAGCGGGGGGGCAGACGAGCAGTTCTTC.

Comments on this clone: Sequence at one end of the junction differs from germline and may be a read error. The V gene is TRBV28, the J gene TRBJ1-2; D might be TRBD1 (5 bases). Germline V gives CDR1 MDHEN, CDR2 SYDVKM. The CDR3 runs 13 residues. The CDR3 nucleotides read TGTGCCGGCAGTTCGGGGACCTACTATGGCTACACCTTC. Residues: CAGSSGTYYGYTF.

The gene calls are TRBV7-8 and TRBJ1-1; no definite D call. Germline CDR1 reads SGHVS; CDR2 reads FQNEAQ. The CDR3 length is 18 residues. Trimming stripped 1 base from V and 0 bases from J, with 18 bases between. CDR3 nucleotides: TGTGCCAGCAGCTTAGTCTCCCCCTCCTCGATCATGAACACTGAAGCTTTCTTT. The encoded protein is CASSLVSPSSIMNTEAFF.

Only one count was recorded for this clone. The rearrangement links TRBV2 to TRBJ1-2; 9 bases fit TRBD1. J lost 8 bases, V lost 9 bases, and 7 bases had no gene match. The CDR3 sequence is 12 residues long. CDR1 and CDR2 (germline): SNHLY, FYNNEI. In nucleotides, the CDR3 is TGTGCCAGTTTACAGGGGGCGCAGGGCTACACCTTC. Protein: CASLQGAQGYTF. Looking up the rest from reference TRBV2 and TRBJ1-2 gives the full variable domain: EPEVTQTPSHQVTQMGQEVILRCVPISNHLYFYWYRQILGQKVEFLVSFYNNEISEKSEIFDDQFSVERPDGSNFTLKIRSTKLEDSAMYFCASLQGAQGYTFGSGTRLTVV.

The V gene is TRBV11-2, the J gene TRBJ2-7, with 8 bases matching TRBD2. CDR3 length: 17 amino acids. Unmatched junction bases numbered 11, after V lost 2 bases and J lost 2 bases. Germline V gene sequence: CDR1 SGHAT, CDR2 FQNNGV. The CDR3 protein is CASSLSSGIYSPYEQYF. DNA for the CDR3: TGTGCCAGCAGCTTAAGTAGCGGGATCTATTCCCCCTACGAGCAGTACTTC.

The chain uses TRBV19 and TRBJ2-3; 8 bases agree with TRBD1. The germline CDR1 and CDR2 sequences are LNHDA and SQIVND (reference sequence). V lost 5 bases to trimming and J lost 7 bases; unmatched junction nucleotides: 11. The CDR3 extends over 15 amino acids. The CDR3 bases are TGTGCCAGTAGTCGAGGGCAGGGGGCTTCGAATACGCAGTATTTT. Translating gives CASSRGQGASNTQYF.

V and J are TRBV7-6 and TRBJ2-3; 8 bases match TRBD2. Germline V gene sequence: CDR1 SGHVS, CDR2 FNYEAQ. The CDR3 has 15 residues. V dropped 5 bases and J dropped 1; count of bases not matched to a gene: 5. CDR3 amino acids: CASSQGTRGTDTQYF. CDR3 DNA: TGTGCCAGCAGCCAAGGGACTAGGGGCACAGATACGCAGTATTTT. The full variable domain, completed using reference TRBV7-6 and TRBJ2-3, is GAGVSQSPRYKVTKRGQDVALRCDPISGHVSLYWYRQALGQGPEFLTYFNYEAQQDKSGLPNDRFSAERPEGSISTLTIQRTEQRDSAMYRCASSQGTRGTDTQYFGPGTRLTVL.

The chain couples TRBV28 to TRBJ2-7; TRBD1 might be the D (6 bases). The CDR3 consists of 11 residues. CDR1 and CDR2 (germline): MDHEN, SYDVKM. V shed 4 bases and J shed 5 bases, with 6 bases lying between them. This CDR3 reads CASSSGDEQYF. The CDR3 region has the DNA TGTGCCAGCAGTTCAGGGGACGAGCAGTACTTC.

The CDR3 is CASSLGLAEAFF. CDR3 sequence (DNA): TGTGCCAGCAGCTTGGGCCTCGCTGAAGCTTTCTTT. The chain employs TRBV5-4 and TRBJ1-1; D unclear. V dropped 0 bases and J dropped 6 bases, with 6 bases sitting between them. This CDR3 is 12 amino acids long. Germline CDR1 SGHNT, CDR2 YYREEE (reference sequence).

CDR3 sequence reads: CASSYSQGHYGYTF. The DNA for the CDR3 is TGTGCCAGCAGTTACTCACAGGGGCACTATGGCTACACCTTC. The rearrangement uses TRBV6-5 and TRBJ1-2, with 7 nucleotides matching TRBD1. From germline, CDR1 is MNHEY and CDR2 SVGAGI. J was trimmed by 3 bases and V by 0 bases; bases with no gene match: 1. The CDR3 totals 14 residues.

The chain employs TRBV6-4 and TRBJ2-7, with 7 nucleotides matching TRBD1. Germline-derived CDR1 and CDR2 are MRHNA and SNTAGT. The V segment lost 2 bases and the J segment 11 bases; nucleotides outside the gene matches: 3. The CDR3 is 11 residues long. The CDR3 nucleotides read TGTGCCAGCAGTGACGACAGGGTCGAGTACTTC. Translated: CASSDDRVEYF.

The CDR3 DNA follows: TGTGCCAGCATCGGAGGGGCGAACAATGAGCAGTTCTTC. As protein: CASIGGANNEQFF. The rearrangement joins TRBV2 to TRBJ2-1; possibly TRBD2 for D (6 bases). The length of the CDR3 is 13 residues. Germline CDR1 SNHLY, CDR2 FYNNEI. V was clipped by 7 bases and J by 5 bases, with 12 bases between them.

The chain combines TRBV7-2 with TRBJ2-3, with D uncertain. The germline V gene encodes CDR1 SGHTA and CDR2 FQGNSA. Trimming stripped 1 base from V and 2 bases from J, with 13 bases between. The CDR3 has 16 residues. CDR3 DNA sequence: TGTGCCAGCAGCTTAGAGAGCGCCAGCCTCACAGATACGCAGTATTTT. Translated, it gives CASSLESASLTDTQYF.